Reported below is one T cell receptor (beta chain). This record belongs to a study of cytomegalovirus exposure and HLA in healthy donors. PCR used 60 Vbeta primers and 13 Jbeta primers. Here immunoSEQ multiplex PCR was the method, and the copy in TCRdb shows in-frame clones only, minus some. The sample lists around 99,000 clones; 81% were seen once. Healthy bone marrow donors formed the donor group. The CDR3 sequence is 15 residues long. The chain has TRBV12-2 and TRBJ2-7; the tabulated D call, TRBD2, remains unverified against the DNA. TRBV12-2 corresponds to a pseudogene. This TCR derives from a man younger than 45 in good health and CMV-seronegative. Sequenced sample: PBMCs. The CDR3 DNA is TGTGCAAGTCGCCCGGGAGGGCACGTAACCTACGAGCAGTACTTC. It codes for CASRPGGHVTYEQYF.